This is a list of T cell receptor beta chains from one sample in a study of cytomegalovirus exposure and HLA in healthy donors. The method was immunoSEQ multiplex PCR; TCRdb's version includes in-frame clones alone and lacks a portion of them. The sample has roughly 140,000 clones, over 70% seen once. The sample consisted of PBMCs. The source of these receptors is a male donor in good health and CMV-seronegative. CDR3s include the opening cysteine and the closing phenylalanine or tryptophan. The D gene is left open where the match is weak. Clone size is given for some rows only: seen once, a few or many times, or a class if the clone is expanded.

.,TRBV6-6,15,TRBD1,TRBJ1-5,TGTGCCAGCAGTCTGACAGGGGGCAGCAATCAGCCCCAGCATTTT,CASSLTGGSNQPQHF
.,TRBV30,11,.,TRBJ2-4,TGTGCCTGGAGCGGTCAGGGCATTCAGTACTTC,CAWSGQGIQYF
.,TRBV27,18,TRBD1,TRBJ1-5,TGTGCCAGCAGTTTATACTCGGGACAGGGGGCAGGCAATCAGCCCCAGCATTTT,CASSLYSGQGAGNQPQHF
.,TRBV27,15,TRBD2,TRBJ2-1,TGTGCCAGCAGCTTGGCGGGAGCAGGTTCACATGAGCAGTTCTTC,CASSLAGAGSHEQFF
.,TRBV5-6,15,TRBD1,TRBJ1-4,TGTGCCAGCAGTCCACTCGGGACAGACAATGAAAAACTGTTTTTT,CASSPLGTDNEKLFF
few,TRBV5-1,12,TRBD2,TRBJ2-1,TGCGCCAGCAGTGTGACTAGCTATGAGCAGTTCTTC,CASSVTSYEQFF
few,TRBV6-1,13,.,TRBJ1-2,TGTGCCAGTGGGGGGAGGGTTGACTATGGCTACACCTTC,CASGGRVDYGYTF
.,TRBV7-3,16,TRBD2,TRBJ2-6,TGTGCCAGCAGCTTAAGGGGGGGCTCTGGGGCCAACGTCCTGACTTTC,CASSLRGGSGANVLTF
.,TRBV19,15,.,TRBJ2-7,TGTGCCAGTAGTATTTCTCCAGCGGCTTCCTACGAGCAGTACTTC,CASSISPAASYEQYF
.,TRBV2,15,TRBD2,TRBJ2-5,TGTGCCAGCCGGGGGACTAGCGGGAGTAGTGAGACCCAGTACTTC,CASRGTSGSSETQYF
.,TRBV9,14,.,TRBJ2-1,TGTGCCAGCAGCGTAGAAGGGGTTTACAATGAGCAGTTCTTC,CASSVEGVYNEQFF
.,TRBV27,15,TRBD1,TRBJ2-5,TGTGCCACCCGGGACAGGGCACTAAGTCAAGAGACCCAGTACTTC,CATRDRALSQETQYF